The source of this T cell receptor (beta chain) is a study of PD-L1 blockade in urothelial cancer. The wider study: Of some 30 patients, about 24 were males with bladder-origin urothelial cancer. Blood was tested 3 weeks (second dose) and 6 weeks into treatment. Earlier, patients had received 0 to 3 chemotherapy regimens.

The time point was: peripheral blood 6 weeks after treatment start. Synthetic TCR analog templates were spiked into all PCRs individually. Clones were sequenced by immunoSEQ multiplex PCR, and TCRdb holds only the in-frame ones, with some missing. In the table there are more than 45,000 clones, about 90% of which are singletons. Germline V gene lookup returns CDR1 SGHAT and CDR2 FQNNGV. This CDR3 spans 15 amino acids. V lost 3 bases and J lost 4; bases outside the gene matches: 7. The source was PBMCs, collected around atezolizumab (anti-PD-L1) treatment. This TCR came from a man in his sixties with urothelial cancer. The chain is built from TRBV11-2 and TRBJ2-3, with TRBD1 identical over 7 bases. CDR3 residues: CASSFRQGRADTQYF. The CDR3 coding sequence is TGTGCCAGCAGCTTTCGACAGGGTAGGGCAGATACGCAGTATTTT.